One sample yielded the 14 T cell receptor beta chains listed below, sequenced in a study of shared clonotypes between healthy human individuals. Repertoires were generated with immunoSEQ multiplex PCR, while TCRdb's copy carries only in-frame clones and drops some. The profile shows about 1.1 million clones, 70% to 80% of them singletons. The sequencing sample was made of memory CD4+ T cells from PBMCs. Subset given: CD45RA-negative fraction. Receptors originate from a man between 18 and 35 years old in good health. Some clones in this sample may be carry-over from other donors' samples.

This clone was seen only a few times. V and J are TRBV13 and TRBJ2-7; 10 bases line up with TRBD2. From germline, CDR1 is PRHDT and CDR2 FYEKMQ (reference sequence). With 6 bases clipped from V and 5 bases from J, the junction kept 7 bases outside the gene matches. The CDR3 has 14 residues. The chain's CDR3 is CASRELAGENEQYF. CDR3 DNA: TGTGCCAGCAGGGAGCTAGCGGGGGAGAACGAGCAGTACTTC.

The rearrangement uses TRBV4-1 and TRBJ1-1; 7 bases line up with TRBD1. Germline CDR1 and CDR2: MGHRA and YSYEKL. The ends lost 0 bases at V and 1 base at J; junction bases unmatched: 17. The CDR3 sequence is 20 residues long. CDR3 region: CASSQDGGTGTASRNTEAFF. Written as DNA, the CDR3 is TGCGCCAGCAGCCAAGATGGGGGGACCGGGACAGCTAGTAGGAACACTGAAGCTTTCTTT.

The chain links TRBV5-1 to TRBJ1-5; TRBD1 matches at 10 bases. The CDR3 contains 15 residues. In germline, CDR1 is SGHRS, CDR2 YFSETQ. V shed 4 bases and J 7 bases; nucleotides not matched to a gene: 8. The CDR3 loop reads CASSPGTGERQPQHF. The CDR3 nucleotides are TGCGCCAGCAGCCCCGGGACAGGGGAGCGACAGCCCCAGCATTTT.

V and J are TRBV28 and TRBJ1-2; D unresolved. The CDR3 is 14 amino acids. In germline, CDR1 is MDHEN, CDR2 SYDVKM. The V gene lost 3 bases and the J gene lost 8 bases, with 16 bases spanning the gap. The DNA for the CDR3 is TGTGCCAGCAGTTTGGTGGCAGGAACAGTAGGCTACACCTTC. This translates into CASSLVAGTVGYTF.

This chain joins TRBV18 and TRBJ2-1, with 11 bases matching TRBD1. The CDR3 extends over 17 amino acids. Germline values: CDR1 KGHSH, CDR2 LQKENI. Trimming took 3 bases from V and 8 from J; bases not matched to a gene: 12. The CDR3 here is CASSPRFPGQGEDEQFF. Written as DNA, the CDR3 is TGTGCCAGCTCACCGCGCTTCCCGGGACAGGGGGAGGATGAGCAGTTCTTC.

The V gene is TRBV29-1, the J gene TRBJ2-7; 10 nucleotides line up with TRBD2. Per the germline V gene, CDR1 is SQVTM and CDR2 is ANQGSEA. V lost 4 bases, J lost 3 bases, and 3 bases stayed unmatched. CDR3 length: 13 amino acids. CDR3 residues: CSVGPSGGYEQYF. CDR3 sequence (DNA): TGCAGCGTTGGGCCTAGCGGGGGCTACGAGCAGTACTTC.

This clone appeared a few times. The gene calls are TRBV4-2 and TRBJ2-1, with 8 positions matching TRBD2. The CDR3 is 15 amino acids. V lost 4 bases to trimming and J lost 5 bases; unmatched junction nucleotides: 7. Germline V gene lookup returns CDR1 LGHNA and CDR2 YNFKEQ. This chain's CDR3 is CASSLGLAGHNEQFF. CDR3 nucleotide sequence: TGTGCCAGCAGCCTGGGTCTAGCGGGCCACAATGAGCAGTTCTTC.

The V gene is TRBV11-1, the J gene TRBJ2-1; maybe TRBD2 (5 bases). Germline-derived CDR1 and CDR2 are SGHAT and FQDESV (reference sequence). Trimming pared 6 bases from V and 1 base from J, leaving 13 bases between. This CDR3 has 15 amino acids. The CDR3 DNA follows: TGTGCCAGCAGTCCATCGAGCGGTTCCTACAATGAGCAGTTCTTC. Its protein product is CASSPSSGSYNEQFF.

The chain carries TRBV11-2 and TRBJ2-1, with 9 positions matching TRBD2. The CDR3 spans 17 residues. V dropped 4 bases and J dropped 0; count of bases not matched to a gene: 7. Germline CDR1 is SGHAT and CDR2 is FQNNGV. The CDR3 bases are TGTGCCAGCAGCTCTCAGCGGGAGGTTCCCTCCTACAATGAGCAGTTCTTC. It specifies CASSSQREVPSYNEQFF.

This chain joins TRBV2 and TRBJ1-2, with unresolved D. The CDR3 sequence is 14 residues long. The V gene's germline CDR1 is SNHLY and CDR2 FYNNEI. Trimming removed 4 bases at V and 3 bases at J, with 12 bases between. The CDR3 region is CASSGPSRDYGYTF. The CDR3 DNA is TGTGCCAGCAGTGGACCCTCGCGGGACTATGGCTACACCTTC.

V usage is TRBV19 and J usage is TRBJ1-2; 9 bases fit TRBD1. This CDR3 comprises 15 residues. Germline V gene sequence: CDR1 LNHDA, CDR2 SQIVND (reference sequence). The V gene end was trimmed by 6 bases and the J gene end by 5 bases; junction bases not matched to a gene: 10. The CDR3 sequence is CASSRPGQGRYGYTF. DNA of the CDR3: TGTGCCAGTAGCCGACCGGGACAGGGAAGATATGGCTACACCTTC.

CDR3 amino acids: CSVATFAEGQYF. The CDR3 coding sequence is TGCAGCGTTGCGACGTTCGCGGAAGGGCAGTACTTC. The chain uses TRBV29-1 and TRBJ2-7; D ambiguous. The CDR3 extends over 12 amino acids. The ends were cut back, 4 bases at V and 9 bases at J, with 16 bases in the middle. CDR1 and CDR2 from the germline V gene are SQVTM and ANQGSEA.

The chain carries TRBV29-1 and TRBJ2-6; D call uncertain. Germline V gene sequence: CDR1 SQVTM, CDR2 ANQGSEA. The CDR3 runs to 13 residues. V lost 4 bases to trimming and J lost 1 base, with 5 bases between them. As DNA, the CDR3 is TGCAGCGTTGGCCAGTCTGGGGCCAACGTCCTGACTTTC. Encoded protein: CSVGQSGANVLTF.

J is TRBJ2-5 and V is TRBV18; D ambiguous. The CDR3 contains 13 residues. The V end lost 8 bases, the J end lost 3 bases, and 13 bases lay between the germline ends. Germline V lookup: CDR1 KGHSH, CDR2 LQKENI. CDR3 amino acids: CASALGFKETQYF. In DNA, the CDR3 is TGTGCCAGCGCCCTTGGGTTTAAAGAGACCCAGTACTTC.